Here is one TCR beta chain with its context. In the study's own analysis: Reference gene primer amplification gave estimated nucleated cell counts. Method: immunoSEQ multiplex PCR; TCRdb's copy keeps in-frame clones and lacks some. V and J calls and clone size are those listed in that table; D and trimming were worked out from the DNA. The sample holds roughly 250,000 clones; 75% to 90% are singletons and the top ten take roughly 3.6%. The data stem from a study of blood T cell repertoires in COVID-19. Study context: The study drew acute and convalescent COVID-19 samples from the United States, Italy and Spain. The cDNA or gDNA used as material had been derived from T cells, B-cell-depleted T cells, or PBMCs.

The CDR3 consists of 14 residues. The germline V gene encodes CDR1 GTSNPN and CDR2 SVGIG (reference sequence). With 7 bases clipped from V and 9 bases from J, the junction kept 12 bases outside the gene matches. The origin of this receptor is a woman aged 40 to 50 with acute or convalescent COVID-19. The chain combines TRBV30 with TRBJ1-3; TRBD1 matches 10 bases. Sequencing input: peripheral blood. The CDR3 sequence is CALLRDRGWGTIYF. The DNA for the CDR3 is TGTGCCTTACTCCGGGACAGGGGTTGGGGCACCATATATTTT.